One and the same sample provided the 14 T cell receptor beta chains below, sequenced in a study of blood T cells in healthy people across ages. Through a sample-barcoded 5' primer and a J-beta primer mix, a second PCR was run for about 7 to 12 cycles. TCRdb re-called the 5' RACE reads with MiXCR, one entry per CDR3 protein. The data contain some 1 million distinct CDR3 sequences, 35% to 55% of them singletons. What was sequenced was blood. The receptors here all came from a woman aged 55-70 years in good health.

This clonotype has a handful of counts. The genes are TRBV27 and TRBJ2-1, with 8 bases lining up with TRBD2. Trimming removed 5 bases from V and 4 bases from J; junction bases left unmatched: 4. The CDR3 covers 14 residues. The germline gives CDR1 MNHEY, CDR2 SMNVEV (reference sequence). CDR3 sequence (DNA): TGTGCCAGCAGTCGCGGGGGGCGTTACAATGAGCAGTTCTTC. It is translated as CASSRGGRYNEQFF.

The sample holds a few counts of this clonotype. V gene TRBV4-1 combines with J gene TRBJ2-1; tentatively, D is TRBD1 or TRBD2 (7 bases each). The CDR3 is made up of 20 amino acids. Germline CDR1 reads MGHRA; CDR2 reads YSYEKL. Trimming removed 1 base from V and 7 bases from J, with 29 bases in between. CDR3 loop: CASSQVGGGTAPNRRNEQFF. In DNA form, the CDR3 reads TGCGCCAGCAGCCAAGTAGGGGGGGGGACAGCCCCTAACCGCAGGAATGAGCAGTTCTTC.

CDR3 sequence (DNA): TGCAGTGCTATGCTACGGGAGCCCGGTGAAAAACTGTTTTTT. Protein product: CSAMLREPGEKLFF. The chain carries TRBV20-1 and TRBJ1-4; no definite D call. Between the trimmed V and J ends, which lost 4 bases and 7 bases, there was a span of 16 bases. Germline CDR1 and CDR2: DFQATT and SNEGSKA (reference sequence). This CDR3 spans 14 amino acids.

This clonotype turned up a few times. This sequence may be a read error, since a much larger clone differs from it by one base. The chain is built from TRBV29-1 and TRBJ2-7; no definite D call. Germline V gene data show CDR1 as SQVTM and CDR2 as ANQGSEA. The V end was cut by 4 bases, the J end by 1 base, with 8 bases between. The CDR3 length is 12 residues. This chain's CDR3 is CSVAPGSYEQYF. DNA of the CDR3: TGCAGCGTTGCACCGGGTTCCTACGAGCAGTACTTC.

This chain connects TRBV20-1 to TRBJ2-7; 11 nucleotides line up with TRBD2. V dropped 2 bases and J dropped 4; count of bases not matched to a gene: 10. CDR3 length: 16 residues. Germline V gene sequence: CDR1 DFQATT, CDR2 SNEGSKA (reference sequence). The CDR3 protein is CSARQTPGTSGYEQYF. Written as DNA, the CDR3 is TGCAGTGCTAGACAAACACCCGGGACTAGCGGTTACGAGCAGTACTTC.

This clonotype was counted many times. The gene calls are TRBV4-1 and TRBJ2-5; 8 bases line up with TRBD2. CDR3 size: 17 residues. V lost 3 bases to trimming and J lost 5 bases; unmatched junction nucleotides: 14. CDR1 is MGHRA and CDR2 is YSYEKL in the germline V gene. CDR3 region: CASSHPPSGTSGETQYF. The CDR3, as DNA: TGCGCCAGCAGCCATCCTCCCTCCGGGACTAGTGGGGAGACCCAGTACTTC.

The chain couples TRBV6-1 to TRBJ2-3, with D perhaps given as TRBD1 or TRBD2 (5 bases each). CDR3 length: 16 residues. The ends were cut back, 2 bases at V and 1 base at J, with 13 bases in the middle. Germline assignment: CDR1 MNHNS and CDR2 SASEGT. The CDR3 spells CASSERWGFRTDTQYF. The CDR3 DNA reads TGTGCCAGCAGTGAAAGGTGGGGGTTCCGCACAGATACGCAGTATTTT.

This chain connects TRBV30 to TRBJ2-5; D is undetermined. CDR1 GTSNPN and CDR2 SVGIG come from the germline V gene (reference sequence). The V gene lost 4 bases and the J gene lost 3 bases, with 15 bases spanning the gap. The CDR3 extends over 14 amino acids. The CDR3 reads CAWTPPGREETQYF. In DNA, the CDR3 is TGTGCCTGGACCCCCCCCGGAAGGGAAGAGACCCAGTACTTC.

This clonotype came up many times. The junction and the germline gene differ at one end; a read error may be behind it. The chain uses TRBV9 and TRBJ2-1, with D possibly matching TRBD2 (6 bases). The CDR3 extends over 14 amino acids. Germline V gene data show CDR1 as SGDLS and CDR2 as YYNGEE. The DNA of the CDR3 is TGTGCCAGCAGTGTAGCGGACTCCTACAATGAGCAGTTCTTC. Translated: CASSVADSYNEQFF.

The chain carries TRBV28 and TRBJ2-5; 9 positions agree with TRBD2. Unmatched junction bases numbered 4, after V lost 0 bases and J lost 2 bases. Per the germline V gene, CDR1 is MDHEN and CDR2 is SYDVKM. The CDR3 contains 16 residues. CDR3 bases: TGTGCCAGCAGTTTATGGGCGGGAGGGCTTCAAGAGACCCAGTACTTC. It translates to CASSLWAGGLQETQYF. Combining the CDR3 with reference TRBV28 and TRBJ2-5 gives the whole variable domain DVKVTQSSRYLVKRTGEKVFLECVQDMDHENMFWYRQDPGLGLRLIYFSYDVKMKEKGDIPEGYSVSREKKERFSLILESASTNQTSMYLCASSLWAGGLQETQYFGPGTRLLVL.

This rearrangement joins TRBV12-3 or TRBV12-4 to TRBJ1-1; 10 bases line up with TRBD1. V gave up 1 base and J gave up 7 bases; unmatched junction bases: 6. The CDR3 loop spans 15 amino acids. The CDR3 region is CASSLEGTGVDEAFF. CDR3 bases: TGTGCCAGCAGTTTAGAGGGGACAGGGGTGGATGAAGCTTTCTTT.

This chain uses TRBV2 with TRBJ2-1; 12 bases fit TRBD1. V dropped 3 bases and J dropped 10; count of bases not matched to a gene: 7. Germline values: CDR1 SNHLY, CDR2 FYNNEI. This CDR3 is built from 15 residues. The CDR3 protein is CASSESGTGGGEQFF. In nucleotides, the CDR3 is TGTGCCAGCAGTGAGAGCGGGACAGGGGGCGGCGAGCAGTTCTTC.

J is TRBJ1-1 and V is TRBV7-9, with a possible D match to TRBD1 (6 bases). With 3 bases removed from V and 7 bases from J, the gap between germline ends came to 24 bases. Germline V gene data show CDR1 as SEHNR and CDR2 as FQNEAQ (reference sequence). This CDR3 has 17 residues. The CDR3 nucleotides are TGTGCCAGCAGCTTCGGGTCCGGGACACAGGGATGGAATGAAGCTTTCTTT. Translating it yields CASSFGSGTQGWNEAFF.

This clonotype was picked up a small number of times. The chain is built from TRBV11-2 and TRBJ2-3, with D perhaps TRBD2 (5 bases). The CDR3 length is 15 residues. Germline assignment: CDR1 SGHAT and CDR2 FQNNGV. With 1 base removed from V and 2 bases from J, the gap between germline ends came to 10 bases. The CDR3 nucleotides read TGTGCCAGCAGCTTAGGTACTAGTAACACAGATACGCAGTATTTT. It yields the protein CASSLGTSNTDTQYF.